Below, one T cell receptor (beta chain) is given with its context. Sequenced by immunoSEQ multiplex PCR; TCRdb stores in-frame clones only, minus some. The table includes roughly 360,000 clones, roughly four fifths detected once. Recovered status in Cohort 3 required two negative PCRs, clearance, or symptom resolution. This entry belongs to a study of blood T cell repertoires in COVID-19. The germline V gene has CDR1 LGHDT and CDR2 YNNKEL (reference sequence). The CDR3 runs 14 residues. Between the trimmed V and J ends, which lost 2 bases and 6 bases, there was a span of 14 bases. This clonotype was sampled from a woman in her 50s who had recovered from COVID-19. The V and J genes are TRBV3-1 (or the pseudogene TRBV3-2) and TRBJ2-7; TRBD2 might be the D (6 bases). The sample was PBMCs or T cells enriched from blood (not recorded which). CDR3 sequence reads: CASSQPGLGGEQYF. For the CDR3, the DNA is TGTGCCAGCAGCCAACCAGGTCTGGGGGGCGAGCAGTACTTC.